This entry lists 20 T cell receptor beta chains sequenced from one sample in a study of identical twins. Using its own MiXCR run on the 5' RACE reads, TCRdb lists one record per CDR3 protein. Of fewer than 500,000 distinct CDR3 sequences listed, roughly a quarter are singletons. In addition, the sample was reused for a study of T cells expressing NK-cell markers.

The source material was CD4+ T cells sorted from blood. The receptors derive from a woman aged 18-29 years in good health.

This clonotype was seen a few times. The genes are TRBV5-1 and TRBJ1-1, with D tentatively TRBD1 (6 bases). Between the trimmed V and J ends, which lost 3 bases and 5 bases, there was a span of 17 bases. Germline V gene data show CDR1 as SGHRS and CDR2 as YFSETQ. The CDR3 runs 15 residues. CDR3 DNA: TGCGCCAGCAGCTCCGGAGGAGGGGGAGGAACTGAAGCTTTCTTT. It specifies CASSSGGGGGTEAFF. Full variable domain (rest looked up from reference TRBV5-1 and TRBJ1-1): KAGVTQTPRYLIKTRGQQVTLSCSPISGHRSVSWYQQTPGQGLQFLFEYFSETQRNKGNFPGRFSGRQFSNSRSEMNVSTLELGDSALYLCASSSGGGGGTEAFFGQGTRLTVV.

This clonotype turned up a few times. The CDR3 sequence: CAISGRLSYNEQFF. For the CDR3, the DNA is TGTGCCATTAGCGGTCGCCTCTCCTACAATGAGCAGTTCTTC. The V gene is TRBV7-9, the J gene TRBJ2-1; D might be TRBD2 (6 bases). The CDR3 is 14 amino acids. V was clipped by 10 bases and J by 0 bases, with 13 bases between them. CDR1 SEHNR and CDR2 FQNEAQ come from the germline V gene (reference sequence).

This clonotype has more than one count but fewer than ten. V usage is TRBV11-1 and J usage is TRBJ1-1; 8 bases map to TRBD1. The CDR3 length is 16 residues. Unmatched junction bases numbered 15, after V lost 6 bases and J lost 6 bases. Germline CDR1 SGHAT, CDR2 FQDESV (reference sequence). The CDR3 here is CASRFTRTGRGAEAFF. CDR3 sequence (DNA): TGTGCCAGCAGATTTACGCGGACAGGGAGAGGGGCTGAAGCTTTCTTT. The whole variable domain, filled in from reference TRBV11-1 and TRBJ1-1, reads EAEVAQSPRYKITEKSQAVAFWCDPISGHATLYWYRQILGQGPELLVQFQDESVVDDSQLPKDRFSAERLKGVDSTLKIQPAELGDSAMYLCASRFTRTGRGAEAFFGQGTRLTVV.

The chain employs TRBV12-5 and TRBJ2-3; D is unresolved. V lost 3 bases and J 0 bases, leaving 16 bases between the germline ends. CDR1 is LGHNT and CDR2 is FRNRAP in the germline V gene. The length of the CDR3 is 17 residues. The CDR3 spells CASGFRDIGASTDTQYF. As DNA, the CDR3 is TGTGCTAGTGGTTTCCGTGATATAGGAGCTAGCACAGATACGCAGTATTTT.

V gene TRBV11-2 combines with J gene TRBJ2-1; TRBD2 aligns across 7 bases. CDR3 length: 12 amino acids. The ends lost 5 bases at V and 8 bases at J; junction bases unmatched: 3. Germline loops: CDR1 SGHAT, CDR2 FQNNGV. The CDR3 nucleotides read TGTGCCAGCAGCCCGCGGGAGTATGAGCAGTTCTTC. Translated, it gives CASSPREYEQFF.

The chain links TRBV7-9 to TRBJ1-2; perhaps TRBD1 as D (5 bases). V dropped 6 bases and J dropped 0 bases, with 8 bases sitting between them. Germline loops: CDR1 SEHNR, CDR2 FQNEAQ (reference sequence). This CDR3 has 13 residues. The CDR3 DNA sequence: TGTGCCAGCAGTGACAGCGCTAACTATGGCTACACCTTC. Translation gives CASSDSANYGYTF.

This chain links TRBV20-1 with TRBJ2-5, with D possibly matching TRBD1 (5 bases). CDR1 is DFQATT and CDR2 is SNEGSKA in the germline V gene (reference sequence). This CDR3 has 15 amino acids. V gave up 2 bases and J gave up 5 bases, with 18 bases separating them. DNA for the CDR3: TGCAGTGCTAGAAAACGGACATTAGGGATGGAGACCCAGTACTTC. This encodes CSARKRTLGMETQYF.

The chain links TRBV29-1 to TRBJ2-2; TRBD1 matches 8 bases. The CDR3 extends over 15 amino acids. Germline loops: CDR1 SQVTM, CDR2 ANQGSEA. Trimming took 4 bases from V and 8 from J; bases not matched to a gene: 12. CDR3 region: CSVVWTGIIGGELFF. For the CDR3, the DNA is TGCAGCGTTGTGTGGACAGGGATTATAGGAGGGGAGCTGTTTTTT.

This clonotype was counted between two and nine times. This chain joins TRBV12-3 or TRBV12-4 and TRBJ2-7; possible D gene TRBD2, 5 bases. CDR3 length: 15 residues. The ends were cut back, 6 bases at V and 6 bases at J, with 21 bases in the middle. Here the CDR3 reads CASSRTAQRASEQYF. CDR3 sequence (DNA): TGTGCCAGCAGCAGGACTGCCCAAAGAGCCTCCGAGCAGTACTTC.

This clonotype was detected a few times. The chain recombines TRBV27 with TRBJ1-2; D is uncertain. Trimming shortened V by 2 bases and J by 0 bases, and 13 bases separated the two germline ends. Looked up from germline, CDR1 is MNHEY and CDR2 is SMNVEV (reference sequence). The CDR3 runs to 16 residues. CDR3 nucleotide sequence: TGTGCCAGCAGTTTAGGTGCAGGTCTAGCTAACTATGGCTACACCTTC. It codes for CASSLGAGLANYGYTF.

The CDR3 loop reads CATSRVGGRASSGELFF. The CDR3 DNA reads as TGTGCCACCAGCAGAGTGGGGGGGAGGGCCTCATCCGGGGAGCTGTTTTTT. The chain employs TRBV15 and TRBJ2-2; 7 positions match TRBD2. This CDR3 is built from 17 residues. Germline loops: CDR1 LNHNV, CDR2 YYDKDF (reference sequence). Trimming removed 1 base from V and 6 bases from J; junction bases left unmatched: 11.

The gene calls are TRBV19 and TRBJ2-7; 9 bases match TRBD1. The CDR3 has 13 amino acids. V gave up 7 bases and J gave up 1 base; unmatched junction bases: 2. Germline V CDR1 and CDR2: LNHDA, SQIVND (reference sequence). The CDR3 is CASNRGPSYEQYF. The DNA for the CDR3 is TGTGCCAGTAACAGGGGGCCATCCTACGAGCAGTACTTC.

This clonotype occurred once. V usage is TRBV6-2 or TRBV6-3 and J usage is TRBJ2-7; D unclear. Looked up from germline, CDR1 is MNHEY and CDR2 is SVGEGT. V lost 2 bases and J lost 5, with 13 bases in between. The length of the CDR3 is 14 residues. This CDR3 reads CASSYRRPTNEQYF. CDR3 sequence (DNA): TGTGCCAGCAGTTACAGGCGGCCAACCAACGAGCAGTACTTC.

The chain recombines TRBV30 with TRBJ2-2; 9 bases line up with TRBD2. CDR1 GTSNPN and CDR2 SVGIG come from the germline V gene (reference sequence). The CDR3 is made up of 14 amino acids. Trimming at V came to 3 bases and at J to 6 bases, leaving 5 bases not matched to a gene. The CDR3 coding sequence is TGTGCCTGGAGGGGACTAGCAAAGTCCGGGGAGCTGTTTTTT. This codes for CAWRGLAKSGELFF.

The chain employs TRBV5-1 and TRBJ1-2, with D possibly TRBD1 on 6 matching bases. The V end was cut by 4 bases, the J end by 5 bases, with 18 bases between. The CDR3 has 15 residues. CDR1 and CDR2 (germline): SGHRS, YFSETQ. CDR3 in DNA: TGCGCCAGCAGCCCTACAGGGAACCTTCCTTATGGCTACACCTTC. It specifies CASSPTGNLPYGYTF.

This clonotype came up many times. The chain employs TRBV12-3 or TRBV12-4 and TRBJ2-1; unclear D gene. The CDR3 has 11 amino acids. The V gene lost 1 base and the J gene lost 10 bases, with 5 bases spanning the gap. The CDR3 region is CASSLVAEQFF. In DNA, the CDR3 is TGTGCCAGCAGTTTAGTGGCCGAGCAGTTCTTC.

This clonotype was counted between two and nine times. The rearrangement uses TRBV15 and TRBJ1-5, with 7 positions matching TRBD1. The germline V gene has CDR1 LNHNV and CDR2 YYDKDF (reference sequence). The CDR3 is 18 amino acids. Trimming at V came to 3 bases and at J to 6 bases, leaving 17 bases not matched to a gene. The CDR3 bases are TGTGCCACCAGCAGCCCTAAAGGCGGAGACAGGGCGGCTCAGCCCCAGCATTTT. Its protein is CATSSPKGGDRAAQPQHF.

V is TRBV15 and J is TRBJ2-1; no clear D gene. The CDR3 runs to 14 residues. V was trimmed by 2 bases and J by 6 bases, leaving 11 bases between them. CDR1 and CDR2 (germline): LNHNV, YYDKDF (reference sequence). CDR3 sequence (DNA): TGTGCCACCAGCAGACCCTCCTCTGGCAATGAGCAGTTCTTC. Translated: CATSRPSSGNEQFF. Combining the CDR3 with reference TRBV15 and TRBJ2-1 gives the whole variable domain DAMVIQNPRYQVTQFGKPVTLSCSQTLNHNVMYWYQQKSSQAPKLLFHYYDKDFNNEADTPDNFQSRRPNTSFCFLDIRSPGLGDTAMYLCATSRPSSGNEQFFGPGTRLTVL.

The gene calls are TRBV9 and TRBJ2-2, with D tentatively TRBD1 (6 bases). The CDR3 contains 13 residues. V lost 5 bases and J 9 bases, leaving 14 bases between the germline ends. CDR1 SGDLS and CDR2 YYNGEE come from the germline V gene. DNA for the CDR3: TGTGCCAGCAGGGAACAGGGTAGCCGGGAGCTGTTTTTT. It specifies CASREQGSRELFF. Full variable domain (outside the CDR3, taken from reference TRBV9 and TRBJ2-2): DSGVTQTPKHLITATGQRVTLRCSPRSGDLSVYWYQQSLDQGLQFLIQYYNGEERAKGNILERFSAQQFPDLHSELNLSSLELGDSALYFCASREQGSRELFFGEGSRLTVL.

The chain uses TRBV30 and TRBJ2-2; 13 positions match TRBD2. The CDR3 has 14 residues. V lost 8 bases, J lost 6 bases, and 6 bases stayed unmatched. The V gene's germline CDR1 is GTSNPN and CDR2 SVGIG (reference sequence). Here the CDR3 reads CARTSGRAPGELFF. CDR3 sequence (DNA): TGTGCCCGAACTAGCGGGAGGGCCCCCGGGGAGCTGTTTTTT.